The next 30 T cell receptor beta chains were all read from a single sample in a study of blood T cell repertoires in COVID-19. Repertoires were generated with immunoSEQ multiplex PCR, while TCRdb's copy carries only in-frame clones and drops some. The sample has 120,000 or so clones; around 80% are singletons. Material for sequencing was peripheral blood. The receptor set was obtained from a man between 65 and 85 years old with acute or convalescent COVID-19.

This clone is a singleton in its sample. The chain employs TRBV10-3 and TRBJ1-2, with D unclear. The CDR3 runs 13 residues. The ends were cut back, 0 bases at V and 3 bases at J, with 5 bases in the middle. The V gene's germline CDR1 is ENHRY and CDR2 SYGVKD. CDR3 sequence reads: CAISESRDYGYTF. DNA of the CDR3: TGTGCCATCAGTGAGTCACGAGACTATGGCTACACCTTC.

This sequence joins TRBV10-3 and TRBJ1-2; 7 bases align to TRBD1. Germline V gives CDR1 ENHRY, CDR2 SYGVKD. The CDR3 sequence is 15 residues long. With V trimmed by 6 bases and J by 0 bases, 7 bases remained unmatched. CDR3 protein: CAIRSQGVANYGYTF. DNA of the CDR3: TGTGCCATCAGGAGTCAGGGGGTAGCTAACTATGGCTACACCTTC.

This chain joins TRBV2 and TRBJ1-4, with D possibly being TRBD1 (6 bases). Looked up from germline, CDR1 is SNHLY and CDR2 is FYNNEI. Trimming removed 4 bases from V and 0 bases from J, with 9 bases in between. There are 15 residues in the CDR3. CDR3 in DNA: TGTGCCAGCAGTGTTCGGACAGCAACTAATGAAAAACTGTTTTTT. This translates into CASSVRTATNEKLFF.

The rearrangement uses TRBV19 and TRBJ1-2, with TRBD1 identical over 9 bases. The CDR3 extends over 15 amino acids. After removal of 5 bases from V and 0 bases from J, the junction contained 4 bases not matched to a gene. Germline CDR1 is LNHDA and CDR2 is SQIVND (reference sequence). DNA for the CDR3: TGTGCCAGTAGTGCCCGGGACAGGGCTAACTATGGCTACACCTTC. Translated: CASSARDRANYGYTF.

The chain employs TRBV29-1 and TRBJ1-1, with D unclear. The CDR3 length is 13 residues. CDR1 and CDR2 (germline): SQVTM, ANQGSEA. Trimming shortened V by 1 base and J by 0 bases, and 6 bases separated the two germline ends. DNA for the CDR3: TGCAGCGTTGAAGGAGGGTTGAACACTGAAGCTTTCTTT. Translated: CSVEGGLNTEAFF.

The genes are TRBV18 and TRBJ1-3; TRBD1 might be the D (5 bases). V lost 0 bases to trimming and J lost 4 bases, with 10 bases between them. CDR3 length: 15 residues. The germline V gene encodes CDR1 KGHSH and CDR2 LQKENI. CDR3 protein: CASSPPIAGGNTIYF. CDR3 in DNA: TGTGCCAGCTCACCACCGATCGCAGGGGGAAACACCATATATTTT.

J is TRBJ2-5 and V is TRBV11-2, with 13 bases fitting TRBD2. The CDR3 sequence is 15 residues long. Per germline, CDR1 SGHAT and CDR2 FQNNGV. V was pared by 5 bases and J by 4 bases, with 4 bases of the junction left unmatched. CDR3 DNA sequence: TGTGCCAGCAGCCCACTAGCGGGGGGGCCAGAGACCCAGTACTTC. Protein sequence: CASSPLAGGPETQYF. Together with reference TRBV11-2 and TRBJ2-5, the CDR3 gives the full variable domain: EAGVAQSPRYKIIEKRQSVAFWCNPISGHATLYWYQQILGQGPKLLIQFQNNGVVDDSQLPKDRFSAERLKGVDSTLKIQPAKLEDSAVYLCASSPLAGGPETQYFGPGTRLLVL.

The V gene is TRBV2, the J gene TRBJ2-7; 10 bases match TRBD1. There are 14 residues in the CDR3. The trim removed 6 bases at V and 4 bases at J, leaving 6 bases unmatched. Germline CDR1 reads SNHLY; CDR2 reads FYNNEI. The CDR3 region is CASRGDRGMYEQYF. The CDR3, as DNA: TGTGCCAGCAGAGGGGACAGGGGCATGTACGAGCAGTACTTC. Full variable domain (outside the CDR3, taken from reference TRBV2 and TRBJ2-7): EPEVTQTPSHQVTQMGQEVILRCVPISNHLYFYWYRQILGQKVEFLVSFYNNEISEKSEIFDDQFSVERPDGSNFTLKIRSTKLEDSAMYFCASRGDRGMYEQYFGPGTRLTVT.

This clone appeared many times. The V gene is TRBV7-2, the J gene TRBJ1-1; D gene unclear. This CDR3 has 13 amino acids. CDR1 and CDR2 from the germline V gene are SGHTA and FQGNSA. V was pared by 8 bases and J by 0 bases, with 10 bases between. The CDR3 spells CASREDMNTEAFF. The CDR3 DNA follows: TGTGCCAGCCGAGAAGACATGAACACTGAAGCTTTCTTT.

The chain uses TRBV11-2 and TRBJ2-3; D possibly corresponds to TRBD2 (7 bases). CDR1 is SGHAT and CDR2 is FQNNGV in the germline V gene. V lost 5 bases to trimming and J lost 6 bases, with 12 bases between them. This CDR3 is built from 13 residues. CDR3 bases: TGTGCCAGCAGCAGGGGGGGAGCGGATACGCAGTATTTT. Amino acid sequence: CASSRGGADTQYF.

The chain is built from TRBV28 and TRBJ2-5; 10 bases are a match to TRBD2. The CDR3 is 14 amino acids. The ends lost 7 bases at V and 7 bases at J; junction bases unmatched: 9. From germline, CDR1 is MDHEN and CDR2 SYDVKM. DNA of the CDR3: TGTGCCAGCAAACTAGCGGGGCCTGGGGGGACCCAGTACTTC. It encodes CASKLAGPGGTQYF.

This clone occurred once. One end of the junction varies from germline; a read error may be responsible. The rearrangement links TRBV6-1 to TRBJ2-7; 8 nucleotides line up with TRBD1. In germline, CDR1 is MNHNS, CDR2 SASEGT. This CDR3 spans 13 amino acids. CDR3 sequence: CASSEAPGGLSSF. CDR3 coding DNA: TGTGCCAGCAGTGAAGCCCCAGGGGGCCTCAGTTCGTTC.

The gene calls are TRBV5-1 and TRBJ1-5; TRBD1 is a possible D gene (5 bases). The CDR3 runs to 12 residues. CDR1 and CDR2 from the germline V gene are SGHRS and YFSETQ. Trimming left V 1 base short and J 7 bases short, with 6 bases between. The CDR3 is CASSLTGQPQHF. DNA of the CDR3: TGCGCCAGCAGCTTGACAGGCCAGCCCCAGCATTTT.

The V and J genes are TRBV5-1 and TRBJ1-6, with TRBD1 as a possible D gene (5 bases). This CDR3 comprises 15 residues. Looked up from germline, CDR1 is SGHRS and CDR2 is YFSETQ. The V and J ends lost 4 bases and 7 bases respectively, with 15 bases between them. CDR3 nucleotide sequence: TGCGCCAGCAGCGCTCGGGGGGAGGAAAATTCACCCCTCCACTTT. It is translated as CASSARGEENSPLHF.

The CDR3 loop reads CASRGPTGGSGNTIYF. CDR3 sequence (DNA): TGTGCCAGCAGAGGTCCTACAGGGGGCTCTGGAAACACCATATATTTT. The rearrangement links TRBV9 to TRBJ1-3, with 8 bases fitting TRBD1. Trimming cost V 5 bases and J 0 bases; bases outside gene matches: 7. Germline assignment: CDR1 SGDLS and CDR2 YYNGEE. The CDR3 has 16 residues.

The V call is TRBV7-2, the J call TRBJ1-1; TRBD1 agrees at 8 bases. Germline CDR1 and CDR2: SGHTA and FQGNSA. V lost 3 bases and J lost 4; bases outside the gene matches: 7. The CDR3 has 15 residues. In DNA form, the CDR3 reads TGTGCCAGCAGCTTTGCCGGACAGGGTGGCACTGAAGCTTTCTTT. This codes for CASSFAGQGGTEAFF.

This clone showed up just a few times. This sequence joins TRBV5-6 and TRBJ1-2; 7 positions match TRBD1. The CDR3 consists of 16 residues. V lost 1 base to trimming and J lost 4 bases; unmatched junction nucleotides: 10. Germline V gene lookup returns CDR1 SGHDT and CDR2 YYEEEE. The CDR3: CASSLPPQGTGYGYTF. In nucleotides, the CDR3 is TGTGCCAGCAGCTTGCCTCCACAGGGGACCGGCTATGGCTACACCTTC.

The V and J genes are TRBV28 and TRBJ2-7; TRBD1 matches 10 bases. V lost 3 bases and J lost 5; bases outside the gene matches: 7. Germline assignment: CDR1 MDHEN and CDR2 SYDVKM. The CDR3 contains 15 residues. Here the CDR3 DNA reads TGTGCCAGCAGTTTTGGTTGGGACAGGGGACACGAGCAGTACTTC. Protein product: CASSFGWDRGHEQYF.

The chain employs TRBV27 and TRBJ1-6; D not certain. The CDR3 spans 16 residues. The V end lost 5 bases, the J end lost 4 bases, and 15 bases lay between the germline ends. The germline CDR1 and CDR2 sequences are MNHEY and SMNVEV (reference sequence). The CDR3 DNA is TGTGCCAGCAGTCCCCCGTCGGGAGGGTATAATTCACCCCTCCACTTT. This codes for CASSPPSGGYNSPLHF.

The chain is built from TRBV7-9 and TRBJ2-5, with a tentative D call TRBD1 (6 bases). Germline V lookup: CDR1 SEHNR, CDR2 FQNEAQ (reference sequence). This CDR3 region has 14 residues. V lost 5 bases, J lost 5 bases, and 15 bases lay in between. For the CDR3, the DNA is TGTGCCAGCAGCAAGAAGGGCAGGGGCGAGACCCAGTACTTC. It yields the protein CASSKKGRGETQYF.

This clone was picked up one time. This rearrangement joins TRBV2 to TRBJ1-1; 7 nucleotides match TRBD1. CDR3 length: 15 amino acids. CDR1 is SNHLY, CDR2 FYNNEI, per germline. The V and J ends lost 8 bases and 0 bases, in that order; junction bases with no gene match: 9. The CDR3 loop is CASDRQGTMNTEAFF. The CDR3 bases are TGTGCCAGCGATCGACAGGGCACAATGAACACTGAAGCTTTCTTT.

The chain uses TRBV4-1 and TRBJ1-2; 7 bases are a match to TRBD1. CDR1 is MGHRA, CDR2 YSYEKL, per germline. With 1 base clipped from V and 0 bases from J, the junction kept 2 bases outside the gene matches. This CDR3 is 15 amino acids long. This chain's CDR3 is CASSQVGTANYGYTF. In nucleotides, the CDR3 is TGCGCCAGCAGCCAAGTGGGGACAGCTAACTATGGCTACACCTTC.

V is TRBV9 and J is TRBJ1-2, with 8 bases lining up with TRBD1. The CDR3 is 15 amino acids. CDR1 and CDR2 from the germline V gene are SGDLS and YYNGEE. The J segment lost 5 bases and the V segment lost 4 bases, leaving 10 bases of the junction unmatched. Here the CDR3 DNA reads TGTGCCAGCAGCCCCCATCCGGGACAGGAGTATGGCTACACCTTC. Its protein is CASSPHPGQEYGYTF.

The V call is TRBV10-2, the J call TRBJ1-1; 9 bases align to TRBD1. Germline CDR1 WSHSY, CDR2 SAAADI. The length of the CDR3 is 14 residues. Trimming at V came to 4 bases and at J to 5 bases, leaving 5 bases not matched to a gene. Here the CDR3 reads CASSGQGVRTEAFF. The CDR3 DNA reads as TGCGCCAGCAGTGGACAGGGGGTTAGGACTGAAGCTTTCTTT.

The gene calls are TRBV9 and TRBJ1-6; perhaps TRBD1 as D (5 bases). The CDR3 runs to 14 residues. Trimming stripped 0 bases from V and 8 bases from J, with 9 bases between. Germline CDR1 is SGDLS and CDR2 is YYNGEE. The CDR3 region has the DNA TGTGCCAGCAGCGTAGGGGACTTATATTCACCCCTCCACTTT. It translates to CASSVGDLYSPLHF. The whole variable domain, filled in from reference TRBV9 and TRBJ1-6, reads DSGVTQTPKHLITATGQRVTLRCSPRSGDLSVYWYQQSLDQGLQFLIQYYNGEERAKGNILERFSAQQFPDLHSELNLSSLELGDSALYFCASSVGDLYSPLHFGNGTRLTVT.

Turning to this clone: A read error may produce the germline difference seen at one junction end. The J gene is TRBJ2-7, the V gene TRBV20-1, with a weak D call TRBD1 (7 bases). Germline assignment: CDR1 DFQATT and CDR2 SNEGSKA (reference sequence). The CDR3 covers 12 residues. For the CDR3, the DNA is TGCAGTGCTAGTCCTAGGCGGGGACAGCATTCCTTC. It encodes CSASPRRGQHSF.

Here the CDR3 DNA reads TGTGCCAGCAGTTTATTAGGGACTCGGAGACAGGGGACCTCCCATTCTTATGGCTACACCTTC. As protein: CASSLLGTRRQGTSHSYGYTF. This chain connects TRBV27 to TRBJ1-2; the match to TRBD1 covers 8 bases. V shed 1 base and J 5 bases; nucleotides not matched to a gene: 24. Germline V CDR1 and CDR2: MNHEY, SMNVEV (reference sequence). The CDR3 length is 21 residues.

This sequence joins TRBV12-3 or TRBV12-4 and TRBJ2-1; 7 bases align to TRBD1. This CDR3 region has 13 residues. Unmatched junction bases numbered 4, after V lost 5 bases and J lost 6 bases. CDR3 loop: CASSPTGSNEQFF. In DNA, the CDR3 is TGTGCCAGCAGTCCGACAGGGTCCAATGAGCAGTTCTTC.

The V and J genes are TRBV6-1 and TRBJ1-6; no reliable D call. CDR1 and CDR2 (germline): MNHNS, SASEGT. CDR3 length: 14 residues. V was cut by 3 bases and J by 8 bases, with 11 bases left in between. The CDR3 protein is CASSDNTFDSPLHF. The CDR3 coding sequence is TGTGCCAGCAGTGACAACACATTCGATTCACCCCTCCACTTT.

V is TRBV6-6 and J is TRBJ1-2; TRBD1 matches 8 bases. The CDR3 contains 16 residues. Per germline, CDR1 MNHNY and CDR2 SVGAGI (reference sequence). Trimming at V came to 0 bases and at J to 8 bases, leaving 11 bases not matched to a gene. The CDR3 coding sequence is TGTGCCAGCAGTTACTCGGTTATCAGGGGGCTGAGGGGCTACACCTTC. Its protein product is CASSYSVIRGLRGYTF.